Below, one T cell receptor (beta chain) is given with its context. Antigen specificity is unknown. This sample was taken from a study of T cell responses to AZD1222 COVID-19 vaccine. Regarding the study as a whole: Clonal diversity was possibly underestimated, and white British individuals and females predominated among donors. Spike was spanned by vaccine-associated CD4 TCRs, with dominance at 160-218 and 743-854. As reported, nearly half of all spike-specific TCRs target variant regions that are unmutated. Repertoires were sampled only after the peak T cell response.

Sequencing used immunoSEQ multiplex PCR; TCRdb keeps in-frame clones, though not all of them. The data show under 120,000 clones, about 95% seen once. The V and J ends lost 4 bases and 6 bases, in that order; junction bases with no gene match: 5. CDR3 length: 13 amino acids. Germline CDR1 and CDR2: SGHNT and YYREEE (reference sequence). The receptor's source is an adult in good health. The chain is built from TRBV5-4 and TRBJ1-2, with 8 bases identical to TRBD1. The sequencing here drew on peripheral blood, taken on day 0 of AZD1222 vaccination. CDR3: CASSPRQGNGYTF. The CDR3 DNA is TGTGCCAGCAGCCCCCGACAGGGGAATGGCTACACCTTC.